This T cell receptor (beta chain) stems from a study of blood T cells in healthy people across ages. This clonotype has more than one count but fewer than ten. This CDR3 has 16 residues. V dropped 1 base and J dropped 4 bases, with 19 bases sitting between them. CDR1 and CDR2 from the germline V gene are DFQATT and SNEGSKA (reference sequence). Using a J-beta primer mix together with a sample-barcoded 5' primer, a second PCR was run for roughly 6 to 12 cycles. Sequencing of every sample gave 2.5 million or more CDR3-containing paired-end reads. TCRdb re-called the 5' RACE reads through MiXCR, storing one row per CDR3 protein. The profile shows a few hundred thousand distinct CDR3 sequences, less than 30% of them singletons.

The sequenced sample consisted of blood. This chain joins TRBV20-1 and TRBJ2-5; TRBD1 is a possible D gene (7 bases). The sequence derives from a woman aged 70 to 79 in good health. CDR3 loop: CSARGVQGGFGETQYF. CDR3 sequence (DNA): TGCAGTGCTAGAGGGGTTCAGGGGGGATTCGGAGAGACCCAGTACTTC.